The 24 T cell receptor beta chains in this list originate from one sample, sequenced in a study of blood T cell repertoires in COVID-19. The protocol was immunoSEQ multiplex PCR, while the TCRdb copy is restricted to in-frame clones and leaves out a portion. The sample includes under 120,000 clones, around 85% of them seen just once. Sequenced input: peripheral blood. These receptors were taken from a man aged 65 to 85 with active or convalescent COVID-19.

This clone was detected only once. The rearrangement joins TRBV18 to TRBJ2-7; 12 bases agree with TRBD1. Trimming took 4 bases from V and 6 from J; bases not matched to a gene: 4. Germline CDR1 and CDR2: KGHSH and LQKENI. The CDR3 runs to 14 residues. CDR3 protein: CASSQGQGAAEQYF. The CDR3 DNA reads as TGTGCCAGCTCACAGGGACAGGGGGCCGCCGAGCAGTACTTC. Variable domain in full (rest from reference TRBV18 and TRBJ2-7): NAGVMQNPRHLVRRRGQEARLRCSPMKGHSHVYWYRQLPEEGLKFMVYLQKENIIDESGMPKERFSAEFPKEGPSILRIQQVVRGDSAAYFCASSQGQGAAEQYFGPGTRLTVT.

This sequence joins TRBV7-2 and TRBJ2-1; 11 positions match TRBD2. Germline V lookup: CDR1 SGHTA, CDR2 FQGNSA. This CDR3 region has 15 residues. Losses at the gene ends were 3 bases for V and 7 bases for J; bases not matched to a gene: 5. In DNA, the CDR3 is TGTGCCAGCAGCTTTGTAGCGGGGGGGGGAAATGAGCAGTTCTTC. This codes for CASSFVAGGGNEQFF.

The chain recombines TRBV4-1 with TRBJ2-1; TRBD1 agrees at 8 bases. Trimming removed 0 bases from V and 12 bases from J; junction bases left unmatched: 4. The CDR3 contains 13 residues. Germline V lookup: CDR1 MGHRA, CDR2 YSYEKL. The CDR3 bases are TGCGCCAGCAGCCAAGATCGTGACAGGGGGCAGTTCTTC. Translation: CASSQDRDRGQFF.

The chain links TRBV27 to TRBJ2-7; TRBD1 agrees at 11 bases. The CDR3 runs 17 residues. CDR1 is MNHEY, CDR2 SMNVEV, per germline (reference sequence). V gave up 5 bases and J gave up 0 bases; unmatched junction bases: 9. This CDR3 reads CASSGTGGSSPSYEQYF. The CDR3 nucleotides are TGTGCCAGCAGTGGGACAGGGGGAAGTAGCCCCTCCTACGAGCAGTACTTC.

The chain uses TRBV5-4 and TRBJ1-1; 7 bases match TRBD1. CDR3 length equals 15 residues. V shed 3 bases, J shed 1 base, and the junction held 6 bases outside the gene matches. Germline V gene lookup returns CDR1 SGHNT and CDR2 YYREEE (reference sequence). CDR3 sequence: CASSSHRGGNTEAFF. For the CDR3, the DNA is TGTGCCAGCAGCTCGCACAGGGGTGGGAACACTGAAGCTTTCTTT.

The chain combines TRBV28 with TRBJ2-3; 9 positions match TRBD2. Germline V gene lookup returns CDR1 MDHEN and CDR2 SYDVKM. This CDR3 spans 17 amino acids. The junction had 9 bases not matched to a gene; V was cut back by 5 bases and J by 0 bases. Here the CDR3 DNA reads TGTGCCAGCAGTCCAGCCACTAGCGGGTTTAGCACAGATACGCAGTATTTT. It yields the protein CASSPATSGFSTDTQYF.

The chain links TRBV28 to TRBJ1-1; no reliable D call. CDR3 length equals 10 residues. The V end lost 10 bases, the J end lost 3 bases, and 6 bases lay between the germline ends. CDR1 and CDR2 from the germline V gene are MDHEN and SYDVKM. CDR3 residues: CATTDTEAFF. For the CDR3, the DNA is TGTGCCACTACGGACACTGAAGCTTTCTTT.

The chain couples TRBV7-2 to TRBJ2-5, with 14 nucleotides matching TRBD2. Germline CDR1 is SGHTA and CDR2 is FQGNSA. J was trimmed by 6 bases and V by 6 bases; bases with no gene match: 9. The CDR3 spans 16 residues. CDR3 loop: CASRKRGLAGVKTQYF. The CDR3 DNA follows: TGTGCCAGCAGGAAAAGGGGACTAGCGGGAGTAAAGACCCAGTACTTC. The variable domain in full, with the rest retrieved from reference TRBV7-2 and TRBJ2-5, is GAGVSQSPSNKVTEKGKDVELRCDPISGHTALYWYRQSLGQGLEFLIYFQGNSAPDKSGLPSDRFSAERTGGSVSTLTIQRTQQEDSAVYLCASRKRGLAGVKTQYFGPGTRLLVL.

This chain links TRBV6-2 or TRBV6-3 with TRBJ2-3; D perhaps matches TRBD2 (6 bases). With 4 bases removed from V and 6 bases from J, the gap between germline ends came to 23 bases. This CDR3 region has 17 residues. The germline gives CDR1 MNHEY, CDR2 SVGEGT. The DNA of the CDR3 is TGTGCCAGCAGTTCCCTACGGGGTGGCGGGGCGCAGGATACGCAGTATTTT. This encodes CASSSLRGGGAQDTQYF.

This clone was observed a handful of times. V is TRBV11-2 and J is TRBJ2-7; TRBD2 aligns across 7 bases. Germline CDR1 is SGHAT and CDR2 is FQNNGV. The J segment lost 2 bases and the V segment lost 4 bases, leaving 11 bases of the junction unmatched. This CDR3 comprises 16 residues. The CDR3 DNA is TGTGCCAGCAGCTCCTTGGGGGGGGTAGTGACCTACGAGCAGTACTTC. Its translation is CASSSLGGVVTYEQYF.

The J gene is TRBJ1-2, the V gene TRBV30; D not certain. This CDR3 has 12 amino acids. The germline CDR1 and CDR2 sequences are GTSNPN and SVGIG (reference sequence). V was cut by 3 bases and J by 5 bases, with 10 bases left in between. Written as DNA, the CDR3 is TGTGCCTGGAGAAGAGGGAGTTATGGCTACACCTTC. The encoded protein is CAWRRGSYGYTF.

The rearrangement links TRBV28 to TRBJ1-2; maybe TRBD1 (6 bases). This CDR3 has 13 residues. V was pared by 5 bases and J by 0 bases, with 7 bases between. The V gene's germline CDR1 is MDHEN and CDR2 SYDVKM. CDR3 protein: CASSRQANYGYTF. The CDR3 bases are TGTGCCAGCAGTAGACAGGCTAACTATGGCTACACCTTC.

The chain links TRBV10-1 to TRBJ1-1; D is unclear. Germline loops: CDR1 WNHNN, CDR2 SYGVQD (reference sequence). CDR3 length: 13 amino acids. The germline V and J ends were trimmed by 3 bases and 1 base, with 6 bases remaining between them. CDR3 nucleotide sequence: TGCGCCAGCAGTGATCCAGGGAACACTGAAGCTTTCTTT. This sequence encodes CASSDPGNTEAFF.

The V and J genes are TRBV5-4 and TRBJ2-6; possibly TRBD1 for D (6 bases). V was shortened by 3 bases and J by 0 bases, with 22 bases between the two germline ends. There are 20 residues in the CDR3. Germline V gives CDR1 SGHNT, CDR2 YYREEE (reference sequence). The CDR3 bases are TGTGCCAGCAGCTGGGGGCCTATCTCCCGTTCCGACTCTGGGGCCAACGTCCTGACTTTC. Its translation: CASSWGPISRSDSGANVLTF.

The chain is built from TRBV11-2 and TRBJ1-3; D remains unclear. V lost 6 bases to trimming and J lost 3 bases, with 9 bases between them. The CDR3 runs to 13 residues. Germline CDR1 reads SGHAT; CDR2 reads FQNNGV. The CDR3 nucleotides read TGTGCCAGCAGGGGAGCCGTTGGAAACACCATATATTTT. Residues: CASRGAVGNTIYF.

This chain joins TRBV19 and TRBJ1-2; D might be TRBD1 (6 bases). The germline CDR1 and CDR2 sequences are LNHDA and SQIVND (reference sequence). V was shortened by 5 bases and J by 4 bases, with 17 bases between the two germline ends. CDR3 length: 15 residues. The CDR3, as DNA: TGTGCCAGTAGTTCCCCGGAGACAGGCACCTATGGCTACACCTTC. Translated: CASSSPETGTYGYTF.

The gene calls are TRBV10-3 and TRBJ1-1; D might be TRBD1 (5 bases). Germline V CDR1 and CDR2: ENHRY, SYGVKD. This CDR3 comprises 12 residues. Trimming shortened V by 7 bases and J by 4 bases, and 10 bases separated the two germline ends. Here the CDR3 reads CAITLGGTEAFF. The CDR3 nucleotides are TGTGCCATCACTCTGGGGGGCACTGAAGCTTTCTTT.

This clone was found once. This chain uses TRBV5-1 with TRBJ1-3; D might be TRBD1 (5 bases). Germline V gene sequence: CDR1 SGHRS, CDR2 YFSETQ. CDR3 length: 15 residues. V lost 0 bases and J lost 4, with 11 bases in between. The chain's CDR3 is CASSLEAGKGNTIYF. The DNA for the CDR3 is TGCGCCAGCAGCTTGGAGGCAGGGAAAGGAAACACCATATATTTT.

The chain couples TRBV11-2 to TRBJ1-2; the match to TRBD1 covers 7 bases. The CDR3 sequence is 16 residues long. Germline V gives CDR1 SGHAT, CDR2 FQNNGV. The J segment lost 5 bases and the V segment lost 5 bases, leaving 14 bases of the junction unmatched. CDR3 sequence reads: CASSRIQSTGRYGYTF. DNA of the CDR3: TGTGCCAGCAGCCGCATCCAATCGACAGGGAGGTATGGCTACACCTTC.

The chain uses TRBV30 and TRBJ1-4; D remains unclear. CDR3 size: 11 residues. V was trimmed by 3 bases and J by 5 bases, leaving 4 bases between them. Germline values: CDR1 GTSNPN, CDR2 SVGIG (reference sequence). Written as DNA, the CDR3 is TGTGCCTGGAGGCAGAATGAAAAACTGTTTTTT. Protein: CAWRQNEKLFF.

This clone was counted a few times. The genes are TRBV5-5 and TRBJ1-1; no definite D call. Deletions cut 4 bases from V and 0 bases from J, with 10 bases between. Germline CDR1 and CDR2: SGHKS and YYEKEE (reference sequence). This CDR3 has 14 amino acids. The CDR3 DNA reads as TGTGCCAGCAGCCCCGGCACAGTGAACACTGAAGCTTTCTTT. This translates into CASSPGTVNTEAFF. The full variable domain, rest sourced from reference TRBV5-5 and TRBJ1-1, is DAGVTQSPTHLIKTRGQQVTLRCSPISGHKSVSWYQQVLGQGPQFIFQYYEKEERGRGNFPDRFSARQFPNYSSELNVNALLLGDSALYLCASSPGTVNTEAFFGQGTRLTVV.

The chain uses TRBV5-1 and TRBJ2-5, with a weak D call TRBD2 (6 bases). CDR3 size: 14 residues. The V end lost 2 bases, the J end lost 1 base, and 9 bases lay between the germline ends. Germline-derived CDR1 and CDR2 are SGHRS and YFSETQ. Here the CDR3 reads CASSFLTSQETQYF. The CDR3, as DNA: TGCGCCAGCAGCTTTCTGACTAGCCAAGAGACCCAGTACTTC.

This sequence joins TRBV30 and TRBJ2-5; D is undetermined. Trimming cost V 7 bases and J 4 bases, with 13 bases left between them. The CDR3 has 12 residues. The germline V gene has CDR1 GTSNPN and CDR2 SVGIG (reference sequence). The CDR3: CAYLGPRETQYF. CDR3 sequence (DNA): TGTGCCTACCTCGGTCCACGAGAGACCCAGTACTTC.

CDR3 sequence: CATSKGKEGYEKLFF. The CDR3 nucleotides read TGTGCCACCAGCAAGGGGAAGGAGGGGTATGAAAAACTGTTTTTT. The chain has TRBV15 and TRBJ1-4; D may be TRBD1 (5 bases). V gave up 4 bases and J gave up 6 bases, with 15 bases separating them. Germline V lookup: CDR1 LNHNV, CDR2 YYDKDF (reference sequence). The CDR3 spans 15 residues.